What follows describes a single TCR beta chain. The entry originates in a study of blood T cell repertoires in COVID-19. Study summary: Acute and convalescent COVID-19 samples came from the United States, Italy and Spain.

CDR1 and CDR2 from the germline V gene are SGHTA and FQGNSA. The CDR3 is made up of 12 amino acids. With 1 base removed from V and 9 bases from J, the gap between germline ends came to 7 bases. The protocol was immunoSEQ multiplex PCR, while the TCRdb copy is restricted to in-frame clones and leaves out a portion. The table lists about 83,000 clones, 70% to 90% of them singletons, with roughly 8% in the top ten. Specimen: peripheral blood. The receptor was isolated from a man aged 80 or over with active or convalescent COVID-19. The gene calls are TRBV7-2 and TRBJ2-1, with D hard to call. CDR3 sequence: CASSLVAIEQFF. In nucleotides, the CDR3 is TGTGCCAGCAGCTTAGTAGCAATTGAGCAGTTCTTC. Full variable domain (remainder filled in from reference TRBV7-2 and TRBJ2-1): GAGVSQSPSNKVTEKGKDVELRCDPISGHTALYWYRQSLGQGLEFLIYFQGNSAPDKSGLPSDRFSAERTGGSVSTLTIQRTQQEDSAVYLCASSLVAIEQFFGPGTRLTVL.